The rows below give T cell receptor beta chains drawn from one sample of a study of T-cell reconstitution after alpha-beta-depleted transplantation in children. TCRdb fed the PCR reads into MiXCR, producing one record per CDR3 protein. The sample includes 450,000 to 600,000 distinct CDR3 sequences, around a third of them seen just once. The source was PBMCs from the stem cell graft donor, collected from the stem cell graft. These receptors were taken from a human donor who donated a stem cell graft to a child with aplastic anemia. The CDR3 runs from the conserved cysteine through the conserved F or W. The order of the fields is CDR3 DNA, CDR3 protein, J gene, V gene, clone size, D gene. A D gene is named only where the DNA matches it firmly. Not every row has a clone size; where given, it reads once, few, many or a size class.

CDR3nt: TGTGCCAGCAGCCCGGTGGAGACATCGAACACTGAAGCTTTCTTT
CDR3aa: CASSPVETSNTEAFF
j_gene: TRBJ1-1
v_gene: TRBV5-5
abundance: NA
d_gene: NA

CDR3nt: TGCGCCAGCAGCCAAGGGGCCGGGACTAGCGGGGGAGTCTACGAGCAGTACTTC
CDR3aa: CASSQGAGTSGGVYEQYF
j_gene: TRBJ2-7
v_gene: TRBV4-3
abundance: NA
d_gene: TRBD2

CDR3nt: TGTGCCAGCAGTTTACGGACACCTAATACGCAGTATTTT
CDR3aa: CASSLRTPNTQYF
j_gene: TRBJ2-3
v_gene: TRBV28
abundance: few
d_gene: NA

CDR3nt: TGTGCCAGCAGCGGATCCTTGGACAATGAGCAGTTCTTC
CDR3aa: CASSGSLDNEQFF
j_gene: TRBJ2-1
v_gene: TRBV7-3
abundance: NA
d_gene: NA

CDR3nt: TGCAGTGCTAGGGAGGAGGCCCGTCTCGTCGATACGCAGTATTTT
CDR3aa: CSAREEARLVDTQYF
j_gene: TRBJ2-3
v_gene: TRBV20-1
abundance: NA
d_gene: NA

CDR3nt: TGTGCCACCAGGAGCAGCACCGGGGAGCTGTTTTTT
CDR3aa: CATRSSTGELFF
j_gene: TRBJ2-2
v_gene: TRBV24-1
abundance: NA
d_gene: NA

CDR3nt: TGTGCCAGCAGTGAAGGGAGTCGTGGGGTCCCTGAAGCTTTCTTT
CDR3aa: CASSEGSRGVPEAFF
j_gene: TRBJ1-1
v_gene: TRBV6-1
abundance: NA
d_gene: NA

CDR3nt: TGCAGCGTCGCGACAGGGGCGGGTGAAGCTTTCTTT
CDR3aa: CSVATGAGEAFF
j_gene: TRBJ1-1
v_gene: TRBV29-1
abundance: NA
d_gene: TRBD1

CDR3nt: TGTGCCTGGAGTTCCCCACCGACAGGGGGCTTCGAGCAGTACTTC
CDR3aa: CAWSSPPTGGFEQYF
j_gene: TRBJ2-7
v_gene: TRBV30
abundance: NA
d_gene: TRBD1

CDR3nt: TGCAGTGCTAGTCAGGGGCACTCCTACAATGAGCAGTTCTTC
CDR3aa: CSASQGHSYNEQFF
j_gene: TRBJ2-1
v_gene: TRBV20-1
abundance: many
d_gene: NA

CDR3nt: TGCAGCGCGGCGGACACCAATGAGCAGTTCTTC
CDR3aa: CSAADTNEQFF
j_gene: TRBJ2-1
v_gene: TRBV29-1
abundance: few
d_gene: NA

CDR3nt: TGCAGCGTTTTTCCCGGCGGGAGGGTGAGAACAGATACGCAGTATTTT
CDR3aa: CSVFPGGRVRTDTQYF
j_gene: TRBJ2-3
v_gene: TRBV29-1
abundance: few
d_gene: TRBD2

CDR3nt: TGCAGCGTAGGGGACGGTAGCACAGATACGCAGTATTTT
CDR3aa: CSVGDGSTDTQYF
j_gene: TRBJ2-3
v_gene: TRBV29-1
abundance: few
d_gene: NA

CDR3nt: TGCGCCAGCAGCCGACTGGGGACTAGCTTCGACAATGAGCAGTTCTTC
CDR3aa: CASSRLGTSFDNEQFF
j_gene: TRBJ2-1
v_gene: TRBV4-3
abundance: few
d_gene: TRBD2

CDR3nt: TGTGCCATCAGTGATTTTAAGGGGTTTGATGAGCAGTTCTTC
CDR3aa: CAISDFKGFDEQFF
j_gene: TRBJ2-1
v_gene: TRBV10-3
abundance: NA
d_gene: NA

CDR3nt: TGTGCCAGCAGGGGCGGCTTAGCGGGCTACACCTTC
CDR3aa: CASRGGLAGYTF
j_gene: TRBJ1-2
v_gene: TRBV3-1
abundance: NA
d_gene: NA

CDR3nt: TGTGCCACCAGCAGAGATACTAGCACAGATACGCAGTATTTT
CDR3aa: CATSRDTSTDTQYF
j_gene: TRBJ2-3
v_gene: TRBV15
abundance: few
d_gene: NA

CDR3nt: TGTGCCAGCAGCCAAGTACTAGCGGGCAATGAGCAGTTCTTC
CDR3aa: CASSQVLAGNEQFF
j_gene: TRBJ2-1
v_gene: TRBV3-1
abundance: once
d_gene: TRBD2

CDR3nt: TGTGCCATCAGATTTGCCCCGGGGACAGGGGTGGACTATGGCTACACCTTC
CDR3aa: CAIRFAPGTGVDYGYTF
j_gene: TRBJ1-2
v_gene: TRBV10-3
abundance: NA
d_gene: TRBD1

CDR3nt: TGTGCCATCAGTGGGGGGTTGAACACTGAAGCTTTCTTT
CDR3aa: CAISGGLNTEAFF
j_gene: TRBJ1-1
v_gene: TRBV10-3
abundance: few
d_gene: NA

CDR3nt: TGTGCCAGCTCACCACCCTCAGGGTTCATGGAGACCCAGTACTTC
CDR3aa: CASSPPSGFMETQYF
j_gene: TRBJ2-5
v_gene: TRBV18
abundance: NA
d_gene: NA

CDR3nt: TGCGCCAGCAGCTACGAGCGGGGAAGCTACAATGAGCAGTTCTTC
CDR3aa: CASSYERGSYNEQFF
j_gene: TRBJ2-1
v_gene: TRBV5-1
abundance: NA
d_gene: TRBD2

CDR3nt: TGTGCCAGCAGCTTGTCGTACTACCAGCAGTACTTC
CDR3aa: CASSLSYYQQYF
j_gene: TRBJ2-7
v_gene: TRBV7-2
abundance: NA
d_gene: NA

CDR3nt: TGTGCCAGCAGCTTTCCAACCCGGGCCGCGTCCTACAATGAGCAGTTCTTC
CDR3aa: CASSFPTRAASYNEQFF
j_gene: TRBJ2-1
v_gene: TRBV6-2/TRBV6-3
abundance: few
d_gene: NA

CDR3nt: TGTGCCAGCAGCAAACAGGGGTTGGTCGATGAGCAGTTCTTC
CDR3aa: CASSKQGLVDEQFF
j_gene: TRBJ2-1
v_gene: TRBV7-2
abundance: NA
d_gene: TRBD1

CDR3nt: TGTGCCAGCAGCTTAGACGCGGGCTACACCGGGGAGCTGTTTTTT
CDR3aa: CASSLDAGYTGELFF
j_gene: TRBJ2-2
v_gene: TRBV7-8
abundance: few
d_gene: NA

CDR3nt: TGTGCCAGCAGCCCTCAGAGTGGCGGGGAGCTGTTTTTT
CDR3aa: CASSPQSGGELFF
j_gene: TRBJ2-2
v_gene: TRBV7-2
abundance: few
d_gene: NA

CDR3nt: TGCAGTGCTACGGGTTTGGGAGAGACCCAGTACTTC
CDR3aa: CSATGLGETQYF
j_gene: TRBJ2-5
v_gene: TRBV20-1
abundance: NA
d_gene: NA

CDR3nt: TGCAGTGCTAGGGAAGGGTGGGGAAACACTGAAGCTTTCTTT
CDR3aa: CSAREGWGNTEAFF
j_gene: TRBJ1-1
v_gene: TRBV20-1
abundance: few
d_gene: NA

CDR3nt: TGTGCCAGCAGCGTAGAACGTCTAGCGGGCGATACGCAGTATTTT
CDR3aa: CASSVERLAGDTQYF
j_gene: TRBJ2-3
v_gene: TRBV9
abundance: few
d_gene: TRBD2

CDR3nt: TGTGCCAGCAGTGAAGGAACAGGTCCCTACGAGCAGTACTTC
CDR3aa: CASSEGTGPYEQYF
j_gene: TRBJ2-7
v_gene: TRBV25-1
abundance: NA
d_gene: NA

CDR3nt: TGCAGCGTTGGGGTCTCCGGAAACACCATATATTTT
CDR3aa: CSVGVSGNTIYF
j_gene: TRBJ1-3
v_gene: TRBV29-1
abundance: few
d_gene: NA

CDR3nt: TGTGCCAGCAGTTTAGTAAGGGGCTCTGAAGCTTTCTTT
CDR3aa: CASSLVRGSEAFF
j_gene: TRBJ1-1
v_gene: TRBV12-3/TRBV12-4
abundance: NA
d_gene: NA

CDR3nt: TGCGCCAGCAGCCAAGATACTTTTCCTAGCGGGAGGGCCTTCCACAATGAGCAGTTCTTC
CDR3aa: CASSQDTFPSGRAFHNEQFF
j_gene: TRBJ2-1
v_gene: TRBV4-3
abundance: NA
d_gene: TRBD2

CDR3nt: TGTGCCTGGAGTGTGGTGCGGGGCTGCACCTTC
CDR3aa: CAWSVVRGCTF
j_gene: TRBJ1-2
v_gene: TRBV30
abundance: NA
d_gene: NA

CDR3nt: TGCGCCAGCAGCCATGGCGGGAGTCTCGGAGATACGCAGTATTTT
CDR3aa: CASSHGGSLGDTQYF
j_gene: TRBJ2-3
v_gene: TRBV4-1
abundance: NA
d_gene: TRBD2

CDR3nt: TGTGCCAGCAGCCTACAGGGGGCTCCGATCGGAAACACCATATATTTT
CDR3aa: CASSLQGAPIGNTIYF
j_gene: TRBJ1-3
v_gene: TRBV5-5
abundance: NA
d_gene: TRBD1

CDR3nt: TGTGCCAGCAGTGAAGTGGCTAGCGGTTCGGAGACCCAGTACTTC
CDR3aa: CASSEVASGSETQYF
j_gene: TRBJ2-5
v_gene: TRBV6-1
abundance: NA
d_gene: TRBD2

CDR3nt: TGTGCCACCAGTGATTTGCGTGCGGTGGACACCGGGGAGCTGTTTTTT
CDR3aa: CATSDLRAVDTGELFF
j_gene: TRBJ2-2
v_gene: TRBV24-1
abundance: NA
d_gene: NA

CDR3nt: TGCGCCAGCAGCCAAGAACTAGCGGCCTACAATGAGCAGTTCTTC
CDR3aa: CASSQELAAYNEQFF
j_gene: TRBJ2-1
v_gene: TRBV4-1
abundance: NA
d_gene: TRBD2

CDR3nt: TGCAGTGCTCGACGGGAGGCGCCCTACGAGCAGTACTTC
CDR3aa: CSARREAPYEQYF
j_gene: TRBJ2-7
v_gene: TRBV20-1
abundance: NA
d_gene: TRBD2

CDR3nt: TGTGCCAGCAGCGAGAGACTAGCGTCCGGTGAGACCCAGTACTTC
CDR3aa: CASSERLASGETQYF
j_gene: TRBJ2-5
v_gene: TRBV9
abundance: NA
d_gene: TRBD2

CDR3nt: TGTGCCAGCAGCGCTCCCCCCCTGCAAGAGACCCAGTACTTC
CDR3aa: CASSAPPLQETQYF
j_gene: TRBJ2-5
v_gene: TRBV9
abundance: NA
d_gene: NA

CDR3nt: TGTGCCATCAGTGAGTCCGGGACAGGAGCCTACGAGCAGTACTTC
CDR3aa: CAISESGTGAYEQYF
j_gene: TRBJ2-7
v_gene: TRBV10-3
abundance: few
d_gene: TRBD1

CDR3nt: TGTGCCAGCAGTTCGGGGGACAGGGCAGGAACTGAAGCTTTCTTT
CDR3aa: CASSSGDRAGTEAFF
j_gene: TRBJ1-1
v_gene: TRBV12-3/TRBV12-4
abundance: NA
d_gene: TRBD1

CDR3nt: TGTGCCAGCAGCGTAACAGGGGCGCCCGACCCCTCTGGGGCCAACGTCCTGACTTTC
CDR3aa: CASSVTGAPDPSGANVLTF
j_gene: TRBJ2-6
v_gene: TRBV9
abundance: few
d_gene: TRBD1

CDR3nt: TGTGCCAGCAGTTTATCGCAGTTACAGACTGAAGCTTTCTTT
CDR3aa: CASSLSQLQTEAFF
j_gene: TRBJ1-1
v_gene: TRBV12-3/TRBV12-4
abundance: few
d_gene: NA